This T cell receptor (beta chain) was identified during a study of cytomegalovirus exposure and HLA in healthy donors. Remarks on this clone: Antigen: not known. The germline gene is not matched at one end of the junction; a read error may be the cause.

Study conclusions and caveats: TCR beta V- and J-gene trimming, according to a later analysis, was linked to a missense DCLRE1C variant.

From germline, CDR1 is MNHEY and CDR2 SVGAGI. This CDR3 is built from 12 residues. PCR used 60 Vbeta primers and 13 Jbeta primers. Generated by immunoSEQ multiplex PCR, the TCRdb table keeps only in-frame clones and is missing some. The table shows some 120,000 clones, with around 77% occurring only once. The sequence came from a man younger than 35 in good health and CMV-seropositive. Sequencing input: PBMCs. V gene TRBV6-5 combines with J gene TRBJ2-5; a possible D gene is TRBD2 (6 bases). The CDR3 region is CAGSYSGATQYF. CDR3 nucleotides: TGTGCCGGCAGTTACTCGGGAGCGACCCAGTACTTC.